These 4 T cell receptor beta chains originate from one sample sequenced in a study of PD-1 blockade in classical Hodgkin lymphoma. Indicated time point: cycle 4 day 1 (C4D1), after 5 to 7 weeks of nivolumab. Patients all relapsed after autologous stem cell transplantation, and there was variation in brentuximab vedotin exposure. Only in-frame clones appear in the TCRdb table, and some are missing; sequencing was by immunoSEQ multiplex PCR. The table shows 20,000 to 30,000 clones, with around nine tenths occurring only once. The sequencing used peripheral blood mononuclear cells (PBMCs), collected before the fourth cycle of nivolumab. The receptors were gathered from a human donor with classical Hodgkin lymphoma.

This rearrangement joins TRBV18 to TRBJ2-7; no firm D call. The germline V gene has CDR1 KGHSH and CDR2 LQKENI. This CDR3 has 14 amino acids. The germline V and J ends were trimmed by 6 bases and 0 bases, with 12 bases remaining between them. In DNA, the CDR3 is TGTGCCAGCTCTCCCGACTCCGTCTCCTACGAGCAGTACTTC. It translates to CASSPDSVSYEQYF.

The chain uses TRBV9 and TRBJ2-5; D uncertain. CDR3 length: 15 amino acids. The germline V and J ends were trimmed by 0 bases and 4 bases, with 13 bases remaining between them. Germline V gives CDR1 SGDLS, CDR2 YYNGEE. The CDR3 here is CASSVALRRGETQYF. The CDR3 DNA is TGTGCCAGCAGCGTAGCGCTACGTCGAGGAGAGACCCAGTACTTC.

This clone showed up just once. The gene calls are TRBV7-3 and TRBJ2-7, with 14 bases identical to TRBD2. The V segment lost 5 bases and the J segment 2 bases; nucleotides outside the gene matches: 5. The CDR3 extends over 16 amino acids. Per germline, CDR1 SGHTA and CDR2 FQGTGA. The CDR3 loop is CASSVGTSGGAYEQYF. For the CDR3, the DNA is TGTGCCAGCAGCGTCGGGACTAGCGGGGGAGCCTACGAGCAGTACTTC.

The chain uses TRBV11-2 and TRBJ2-2, with D unresolved. Trimming took 6 bases from V and 0 from J, leaving 8 bases between them. From germline, CDR1 is SGHAT and CDR2 FQNNGV. CDR3 length: 14 amino acids. CDR3 protein: CASSQYTNTGELFF. DNA for the CDR3: TGTGCCAGCAGTCAATACACGAACACCGGGGAGCTGTTTTTT.